The clone carrying this T cell receptor beta chain was seen many times. This sample is drawn from a study of spatial heterogeneity in lung cancer. MiXCR, run by TCRdb on the 5' RACE reads, gives a single entry per CDR3 protein. The table has roughly 120,000 distinct CDR3 sequences, 9% to 15% seen once. Time point in this sample: blood at routine non-recurrence follow-up after resection. Unsorted whole RNA from tumor, nontumor lung or frozen PBMC underwent sequencing. This CDR3 contains 12 residues. The V end lost 4 bases, the J end lost 2 bases, and 8 bases lay between the germline ends. The germline gives CDR1 SQVTM, CDR2 ANQGSEA.

J is TRBJ1-1 and V is TRBV29-1, with a possible D match to TRBD1 (5 bases). The source of this sequence is a male donor with early-stage non-small cell lung cancer. The sample in question was PBMCs, obtained at follow-up. The CDR3 DNA reads as TGCAGCGTTGGGACATTAAACACTGAAGCTTTCTTT. Its protein is CSVGTLNTEAFF. The full variable domain, completed using reference TRBV29-1 and TRBJ1-1, is SAVISQKPSRDICQRGTSLTIQCQVDSQVTMMFWYRQQPGQSLTLIATANQGSEATYESGFVIDKFPISRPNLTFSTLTVSNMSPEDSSIYLCSVGTLNTEAFFGQGTRLTVV.